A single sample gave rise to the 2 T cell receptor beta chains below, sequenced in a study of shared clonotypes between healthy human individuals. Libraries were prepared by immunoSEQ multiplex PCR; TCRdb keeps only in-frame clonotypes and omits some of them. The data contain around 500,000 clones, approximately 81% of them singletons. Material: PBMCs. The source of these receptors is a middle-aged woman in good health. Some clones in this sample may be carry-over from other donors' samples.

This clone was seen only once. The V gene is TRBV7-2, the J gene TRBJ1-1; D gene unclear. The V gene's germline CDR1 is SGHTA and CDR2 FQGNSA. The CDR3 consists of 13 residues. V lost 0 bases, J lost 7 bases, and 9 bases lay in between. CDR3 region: CASSLAVRDEAFF. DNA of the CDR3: TGTGCCAGCAGCTTAGCCGTCCGGGATGAAGCTTTCTTT.

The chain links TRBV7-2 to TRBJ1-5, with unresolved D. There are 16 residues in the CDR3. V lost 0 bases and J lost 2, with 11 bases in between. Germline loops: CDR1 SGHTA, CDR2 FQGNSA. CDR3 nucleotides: TGTGCCAGCAGCTTAGCGATAGGATCCCGCAATCAGCCCCAGCATTTT. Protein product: CASSLAIGSRNQPQHF.